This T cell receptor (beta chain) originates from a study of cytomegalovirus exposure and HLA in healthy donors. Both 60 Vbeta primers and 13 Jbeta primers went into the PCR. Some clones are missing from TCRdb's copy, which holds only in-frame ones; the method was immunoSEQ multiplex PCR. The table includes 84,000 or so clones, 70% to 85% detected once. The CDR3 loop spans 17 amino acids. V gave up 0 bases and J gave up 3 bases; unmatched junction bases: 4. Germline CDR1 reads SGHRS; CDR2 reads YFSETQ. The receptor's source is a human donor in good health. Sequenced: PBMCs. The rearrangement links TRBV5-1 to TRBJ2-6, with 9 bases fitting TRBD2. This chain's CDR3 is CASSLGRGGDGANVLTF. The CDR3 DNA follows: TGCGCCAGCAGCTTGGGGCGGGGGGGCGATGGGGCCAACGTCCTGACTTTC.